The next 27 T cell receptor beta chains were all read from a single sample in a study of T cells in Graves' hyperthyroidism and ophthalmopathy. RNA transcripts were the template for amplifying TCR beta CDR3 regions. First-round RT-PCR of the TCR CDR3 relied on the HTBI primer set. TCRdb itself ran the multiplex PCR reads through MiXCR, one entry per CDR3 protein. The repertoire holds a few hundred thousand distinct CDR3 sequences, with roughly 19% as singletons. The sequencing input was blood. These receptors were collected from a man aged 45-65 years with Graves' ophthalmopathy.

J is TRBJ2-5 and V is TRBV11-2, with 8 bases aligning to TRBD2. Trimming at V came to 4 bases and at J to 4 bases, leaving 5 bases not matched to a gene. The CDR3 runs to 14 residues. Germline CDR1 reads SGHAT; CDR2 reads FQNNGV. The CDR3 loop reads CASSWRGARETQYF. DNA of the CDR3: TGTGCCAGCAGCTGGCGGGGGGCCCGAGAGACCCAGTACTTC.

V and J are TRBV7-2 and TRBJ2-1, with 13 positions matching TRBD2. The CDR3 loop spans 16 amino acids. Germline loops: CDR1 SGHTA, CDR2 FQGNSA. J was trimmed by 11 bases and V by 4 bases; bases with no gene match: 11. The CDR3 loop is CASSSQPGTSGVKQFF. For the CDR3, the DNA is TGTGCCAGCAGCTCACAACCCGGGACTAGCGGGGTCAAGCAGTTCTTC. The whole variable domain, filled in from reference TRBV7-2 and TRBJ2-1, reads GAGVSQSPSNKVTEKGKDVELRCDPISGHTALYWYRQSLGQGLEFLIYFQGNSAPDKSGLPSDRFSAERTGGSVSTLTIQRTQQEDSAVYLCASSSQPGTSGVKQFFGPGTRLTVL.

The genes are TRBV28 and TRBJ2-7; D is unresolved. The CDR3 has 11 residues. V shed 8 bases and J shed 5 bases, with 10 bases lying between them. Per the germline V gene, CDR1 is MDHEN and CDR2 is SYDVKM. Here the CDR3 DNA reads TGTGCCAGCCAGCAGGTAGACGAGCAGTACTTC. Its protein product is CASQQVDEQYF.

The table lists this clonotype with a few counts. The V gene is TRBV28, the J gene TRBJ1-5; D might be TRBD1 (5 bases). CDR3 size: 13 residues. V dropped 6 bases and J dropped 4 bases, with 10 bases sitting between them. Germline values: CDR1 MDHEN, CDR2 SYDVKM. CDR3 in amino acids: CASRWDGNQPQHF. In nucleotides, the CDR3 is TGTGCCAGCAGATGGGACGGAAATCAGCCCCAGCATTTT. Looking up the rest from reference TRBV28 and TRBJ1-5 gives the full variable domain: DVKVTQSSRYLVKRTGEKVFLECVQDMDHENMFWYRQDPGLGLRLIYFSYDVKMKEKGDIPEGYSVSREKKERFSLILESASTNQTSMYLCASRWDGNQPQHFGDGTRLSIL.

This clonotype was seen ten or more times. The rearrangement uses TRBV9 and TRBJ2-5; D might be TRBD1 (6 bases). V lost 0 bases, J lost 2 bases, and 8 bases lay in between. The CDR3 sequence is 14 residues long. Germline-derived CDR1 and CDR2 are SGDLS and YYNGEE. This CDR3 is CASSVAGVQETQYF. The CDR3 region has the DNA TGTGCCAGCAGCGTAGCAGGGGTGCAAGAGACCCAGTACTTC.

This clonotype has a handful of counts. CDR3 protein: CASTRREGLGGGYTF. The DNA for the CDR3 is TGTGCCAGCACTCGCAGGGAGGGACTGGGGGGGGGCTACACCTTC. The chain is built from TRBV28 and TRBJ1-2; TRBD1 might be the D (5 bases). The CDR3 is 15 amino acids. Germline CDR1 and CDR2: MDHEN and SYDVKM. V was clipped by 7 bases and J by 8 bases, with 23 bases between them.

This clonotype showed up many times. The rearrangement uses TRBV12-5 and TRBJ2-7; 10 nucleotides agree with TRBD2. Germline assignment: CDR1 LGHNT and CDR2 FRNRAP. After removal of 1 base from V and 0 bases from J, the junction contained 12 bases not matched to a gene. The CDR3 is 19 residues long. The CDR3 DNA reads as TGTGCTAGTGGTTTGGGACTAGCGGGTGCACCTCCGTGCTCCTACGAGCAGTACTTC. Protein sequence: CASGLGLAGAPPCSYEQYF.

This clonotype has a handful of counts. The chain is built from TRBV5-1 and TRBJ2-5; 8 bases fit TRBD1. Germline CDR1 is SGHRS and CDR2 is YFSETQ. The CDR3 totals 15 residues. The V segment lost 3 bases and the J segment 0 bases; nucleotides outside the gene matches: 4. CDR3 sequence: CASSSGQANQETQYF. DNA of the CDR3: TGCGCCAGCAGCTCGGGACAGGCTAACCAAGAGACCCAGTACTTC.

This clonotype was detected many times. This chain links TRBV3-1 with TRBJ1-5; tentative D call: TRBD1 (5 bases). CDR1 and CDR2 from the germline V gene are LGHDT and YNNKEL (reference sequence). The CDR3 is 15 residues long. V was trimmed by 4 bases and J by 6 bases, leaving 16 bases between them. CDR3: CASSPQGSTSQPQHF. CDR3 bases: TGTGCCAGCAGCCCCCAGGGATCCACGTCTCAGCCCCAGCATTTT. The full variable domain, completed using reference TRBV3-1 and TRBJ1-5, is DTAVSQTPKYLVTQMGNDKSIKCEQNLGHDTMYWYKQDSKKFLKIMFSYNNKELIINETVPNRFSPKSPDKAHLNLHINSLELGDSAVYFCASSPQGSTSQPQHFGDGTRLSIL.

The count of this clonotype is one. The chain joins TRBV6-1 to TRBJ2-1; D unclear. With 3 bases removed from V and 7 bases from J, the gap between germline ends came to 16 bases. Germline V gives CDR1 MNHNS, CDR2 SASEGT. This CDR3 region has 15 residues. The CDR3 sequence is CASSDRAERRNEQFF. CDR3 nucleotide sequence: TGTGCCAGCAGTGACCGGGCGGAGAGGAGAAATGAGCAGTTCTTC.

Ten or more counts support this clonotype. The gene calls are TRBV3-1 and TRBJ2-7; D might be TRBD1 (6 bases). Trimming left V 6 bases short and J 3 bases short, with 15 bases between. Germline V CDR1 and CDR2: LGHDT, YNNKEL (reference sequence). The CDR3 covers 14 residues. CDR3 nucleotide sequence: TGTGCCAGCAGTCGTAGACAGGTCGGCTACGAGCAGTACTTC. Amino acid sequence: CASSRRQVGYEQYF.

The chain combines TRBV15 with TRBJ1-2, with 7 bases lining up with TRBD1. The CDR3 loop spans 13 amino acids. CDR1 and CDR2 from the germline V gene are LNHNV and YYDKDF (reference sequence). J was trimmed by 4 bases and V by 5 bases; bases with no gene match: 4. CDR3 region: CATSVGQVYGYTF. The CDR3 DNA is TGTGCCACCAGCGTAGGACAGGTCTATGGCTACACCTTC.

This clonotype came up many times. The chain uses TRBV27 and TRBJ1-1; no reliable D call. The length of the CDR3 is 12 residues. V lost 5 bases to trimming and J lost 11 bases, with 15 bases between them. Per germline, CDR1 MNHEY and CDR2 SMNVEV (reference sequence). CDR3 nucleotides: TGTGCCAGCAGTCCCGGAGTCCCTCGGGCTTTCTTT. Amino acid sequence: CASSPGVPRAFF.

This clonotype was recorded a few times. The CDR3 protein is CASSPRQNHNSPLHF. Here the CDR3 DNA reads TGTGCCAGCAGTCCCCGACAGAATCATAATTCACCCCTCCACTTT. The chain is built from TRBV6-2 or TRBV6-3 and TRBJ1-6, with D perhaps TRBD1 (5 bases). CDR1 and CDR2 (germline): MNHEY, SVGEGT. The CDR3 sequence is 15 residues long. Trimming took off 5 bases at V and 5 bases at J, with 13 bases between the two ends.

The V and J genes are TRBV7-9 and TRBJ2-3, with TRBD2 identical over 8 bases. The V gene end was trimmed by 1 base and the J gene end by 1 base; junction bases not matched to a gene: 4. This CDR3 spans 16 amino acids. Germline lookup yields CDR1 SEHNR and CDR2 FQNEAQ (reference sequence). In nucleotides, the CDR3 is TGTGCCAGCAGCTTAGGCGGGAGGTTGGGCACAGATACGCAGTATTTT. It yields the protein CASSLGGRLGTDTQYF.

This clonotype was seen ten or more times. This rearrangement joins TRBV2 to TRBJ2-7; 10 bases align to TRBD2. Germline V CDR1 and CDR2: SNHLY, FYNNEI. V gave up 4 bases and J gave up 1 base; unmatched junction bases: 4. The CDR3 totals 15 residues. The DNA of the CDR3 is TGTGCCAGCAGTGTTGTAGCGGGAGGTTCCTACGAGCAGTACTTC. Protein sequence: CASSVVAGGSYEQYF. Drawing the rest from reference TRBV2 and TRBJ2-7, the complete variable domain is EPEVTQTPSHQVTQMGQEVILRCVPISNHLYFYWYRQILGQKVEFLVSFYNNEISEKSEIFDDQFSVERPDGSNFTLKIRSTKLEDSAMYFCASSVVAGGSYEQYFGPGTRLTVT.

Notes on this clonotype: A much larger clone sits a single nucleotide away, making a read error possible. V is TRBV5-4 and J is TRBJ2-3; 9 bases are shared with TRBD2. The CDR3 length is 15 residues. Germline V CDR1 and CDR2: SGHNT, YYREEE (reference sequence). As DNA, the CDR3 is TGTGCCAGCGGCTTGTCGCCAGCGGGAGGTGATACGCAGTATTTT. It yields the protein CASGLSPAGGDTQYF.

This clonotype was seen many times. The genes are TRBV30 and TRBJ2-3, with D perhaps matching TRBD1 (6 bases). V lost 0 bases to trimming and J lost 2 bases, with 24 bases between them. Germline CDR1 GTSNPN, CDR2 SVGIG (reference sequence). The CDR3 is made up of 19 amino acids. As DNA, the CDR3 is TGTGCCTGGAGTGTCGGGTATTGGAGGACAGAAATCTACACAGATACGCAGTATTTT. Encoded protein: CAWSVGYWRTEIYTDTQYF.

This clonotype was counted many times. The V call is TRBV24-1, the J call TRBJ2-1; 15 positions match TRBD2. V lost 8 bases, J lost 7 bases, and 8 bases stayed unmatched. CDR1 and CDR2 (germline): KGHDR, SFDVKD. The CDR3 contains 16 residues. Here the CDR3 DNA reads TGTGCCACCATGGGACCGGGACTAGCGGGGGGTAATGAGCAGTTCTTC. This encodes CATMGPGLAGGNEQFF.

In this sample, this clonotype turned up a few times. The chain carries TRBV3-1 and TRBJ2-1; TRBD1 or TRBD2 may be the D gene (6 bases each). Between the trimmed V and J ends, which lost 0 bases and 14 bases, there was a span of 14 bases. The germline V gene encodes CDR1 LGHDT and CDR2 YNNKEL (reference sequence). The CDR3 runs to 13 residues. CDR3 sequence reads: CASSQDGWRGKFF. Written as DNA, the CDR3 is TGTGCCAGCAGCCAAGACGGTTGGAGGGGGAAGTTCTTC.

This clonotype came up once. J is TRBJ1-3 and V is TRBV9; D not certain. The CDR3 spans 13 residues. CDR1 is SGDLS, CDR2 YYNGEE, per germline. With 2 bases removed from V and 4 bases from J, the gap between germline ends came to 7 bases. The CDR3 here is CASSVKGGNTIYF. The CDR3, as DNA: TGTGCCAGCAGCGTTAAAGGGGGAAACACCATATATTTT. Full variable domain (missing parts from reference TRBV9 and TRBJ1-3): DSGVTQTPKHLITATGQRVTLRCSPRSGDLSVYWYQQSLDQGLQFLIQYYNGEERAKGNILERFSAQQFPDLHSELNLSSLELGDSALYFCASSVKGGNTIYFGEGSWLTVV.

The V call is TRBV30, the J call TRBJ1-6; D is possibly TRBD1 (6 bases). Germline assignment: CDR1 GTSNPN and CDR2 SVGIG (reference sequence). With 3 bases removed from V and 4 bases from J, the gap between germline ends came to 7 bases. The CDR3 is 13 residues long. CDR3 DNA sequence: TGTGCCTGGAGGACAGGTTATAATTCACCCCTCCACTTT. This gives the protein CAWRTGYNSPLHF. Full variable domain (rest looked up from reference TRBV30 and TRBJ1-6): SQTIHQWPATLVQPVGSPLSLECTVEGTSNPNLYWYRQAAGRGLQLLFYSVGIGQISSEVPQNLSASRPQDRQFILSSKKLLLSDSGFYLCAWRTGYNSPLHFGNGTRLTVT.

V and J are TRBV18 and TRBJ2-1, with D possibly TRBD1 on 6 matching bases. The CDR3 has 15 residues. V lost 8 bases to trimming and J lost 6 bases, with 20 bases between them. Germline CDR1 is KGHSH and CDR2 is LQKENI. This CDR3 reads CASKPTAGQSNEQFF. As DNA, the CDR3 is TGTGCCAGCAAACCTACCGCTGGACAGTCCAATGAGCAGTTCTTC.

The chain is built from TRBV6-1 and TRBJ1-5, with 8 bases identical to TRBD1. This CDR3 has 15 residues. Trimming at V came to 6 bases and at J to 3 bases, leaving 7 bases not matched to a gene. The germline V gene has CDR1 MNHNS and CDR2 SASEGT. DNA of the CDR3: TGTGCCAGCAGAGCGGACAGGGCCCACAATCAGCCCCAGCATTTT. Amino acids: CASRADRAHNQPQHF.

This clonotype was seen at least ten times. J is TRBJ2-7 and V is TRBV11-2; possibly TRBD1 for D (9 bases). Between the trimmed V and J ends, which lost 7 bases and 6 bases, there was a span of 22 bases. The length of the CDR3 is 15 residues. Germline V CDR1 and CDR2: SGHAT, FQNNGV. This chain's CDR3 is CASTPGGGQGVEQYF. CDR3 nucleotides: TGTGCCAGCACTCCGGGGGGGGGACAGGGCGTCGAGCAGTACTTC.

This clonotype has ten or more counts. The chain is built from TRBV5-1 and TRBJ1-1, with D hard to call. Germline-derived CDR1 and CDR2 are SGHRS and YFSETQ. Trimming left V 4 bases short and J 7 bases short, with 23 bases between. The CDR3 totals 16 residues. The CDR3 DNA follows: TGCGCCAGCAGCCTGGGCCCCGTCGGACGGTCCCTTGAAGCTTTCTTT. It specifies CASSLGPVGRSLEAFF. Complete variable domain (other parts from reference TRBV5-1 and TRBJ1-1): KAGVTQTPRYLIKTRGQQVTLSCSPISGHRSVSWYQQTPGQGLQFLFEYFSETQRNKGNFPGRFSGRQFSNSRSEMNVSTLELGDSALYLCASSLGPVGRSLEAFFGQGTRLTVV.

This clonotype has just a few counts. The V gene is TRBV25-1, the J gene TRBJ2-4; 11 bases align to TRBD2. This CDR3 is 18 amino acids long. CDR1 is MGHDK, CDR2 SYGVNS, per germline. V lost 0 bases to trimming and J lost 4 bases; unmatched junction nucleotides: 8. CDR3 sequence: CASSEYEPRLAGKNIQYF. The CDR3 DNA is TGTGCCAGCAGTGAATATGAACCTAGACTAGCGGGGAAAAACATTCAGTACTTC.